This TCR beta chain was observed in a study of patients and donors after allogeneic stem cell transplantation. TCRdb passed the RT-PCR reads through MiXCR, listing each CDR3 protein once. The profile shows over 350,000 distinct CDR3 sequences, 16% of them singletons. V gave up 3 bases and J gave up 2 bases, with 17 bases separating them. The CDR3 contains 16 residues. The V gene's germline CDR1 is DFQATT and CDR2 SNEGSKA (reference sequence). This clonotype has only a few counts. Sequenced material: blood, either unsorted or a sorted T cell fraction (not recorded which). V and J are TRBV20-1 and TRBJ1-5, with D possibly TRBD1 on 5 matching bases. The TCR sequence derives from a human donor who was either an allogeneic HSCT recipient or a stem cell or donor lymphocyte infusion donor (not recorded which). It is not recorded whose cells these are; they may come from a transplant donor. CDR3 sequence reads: CSARGGTGRGNQPQHF. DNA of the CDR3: TGCAGTGCTAGGGGTGGGACTGGACGGGGCAATCAGCCCCAGCATTTT.